Sequencing of this TCR beta chain was carried out in a study of CD8 T cells in ankylosing spondylitis. The CDR3 is made up of 13 amino acids. V shed 8 bases and J 0 bases; nucleotides not matched to a gene: 3. The germline gives CDR1 MNHEY, CDR2 SMNVEV (reference sequence). This clonotype was seen many times. TCRdb ran MiXCR on the 5' RACE reads and lists one entry per CDR3 protein. The data show about 400,000 distinct CDR3 sequences, around 20% seen once. This chain links TRBV27 with TRBJ1-1; TRBD1 aligns across 7 bases. The sequenced material came from blood, either unsorted or a sorted T cell fraction (not recorded which). This TCR was recovered from a male donor with ankylosing spondylitis or in good health (not recorded which). CDR3 residues: CASGGQLNTEAFF. As DNA, the CDR3 is TGTGCCAGCGGGGGACAGTTGAACACTGAAGCTTTCTTT.